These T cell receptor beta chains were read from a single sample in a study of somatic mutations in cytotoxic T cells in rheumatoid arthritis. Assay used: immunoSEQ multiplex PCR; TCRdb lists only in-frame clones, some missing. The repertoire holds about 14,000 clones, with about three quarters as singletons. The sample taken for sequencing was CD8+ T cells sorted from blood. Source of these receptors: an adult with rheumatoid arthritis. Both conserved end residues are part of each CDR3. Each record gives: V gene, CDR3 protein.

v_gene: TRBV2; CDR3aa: CASGTGISNEQFF
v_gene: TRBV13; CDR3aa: CASSLGQGRNQPQHF
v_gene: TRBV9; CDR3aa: CASSAGGTGGEQYF
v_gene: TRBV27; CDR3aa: CASGQGRDFYEQYF
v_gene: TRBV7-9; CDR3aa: CASRTPTVFYGYTF
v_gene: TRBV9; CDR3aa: CASGGGAGNQPQHF
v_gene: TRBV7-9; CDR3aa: CASSLVLAMGQSSGNTIYF
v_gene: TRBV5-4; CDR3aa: CASRPLSGGVDTQYF
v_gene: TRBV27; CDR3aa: CASSFLGGGNQPQHF
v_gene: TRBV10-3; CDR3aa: CAIRISSNTGELFF
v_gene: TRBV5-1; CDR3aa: CASSPRDSHTEAFF
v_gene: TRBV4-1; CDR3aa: CASSQETAWSYTF
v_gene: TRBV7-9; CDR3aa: CASEGANTGELFF
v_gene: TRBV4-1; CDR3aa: CASSQVGGDHNSPLHF